The 27 T cell receptor beta chains below all came from one sample that was sequenced in a study of blood T cell repertoires in COVID-19. Produced via immunoSEQ multiplex PCR; TCRdb's table is partial and in-frame only. This sample yields around 310,000 clones, of which approximately 91% are seen a single time; about 9.5% belongs to the top ten. Sequenced sample: PBMCs or T cells enriched from blood (not recorded which). These receptors were obtained from a woman aged 40-49 years who had recovered from COVID-19.

The chain links TRBV28 to TRBJ2-5, with 11 positions matching TRBD1. The V segment lost 8 bases and the J segment 7 bases; nucleotides outside the gene matches: 18. The CDR3 sequence is 17 residues long. The germline gives CDR1 MDHEN, CDR2 SYDVKM. The CDR3 DNA is TGTGCCAGCGGACGATCTGGGACAGGGGGAGGAAGAGGGACCCAGTACTTC. Its translation: CASGRSGTGGGRGTQYF.

The chain uses TRBV7-8 and TRBJ2-3; 11 bases align to TRBD1. V gave up 7 bases and J gave up 4 bases; unmatched junction bases: 7. The CDR3 consists of 15 residues. Germline CDR1 and CDR2: SGHVS and FQNEAQ. CDR3: CASIQRTGGADTQYF. The CDR3 nucleotides read TGTGCCAGCATCCAGCGGACAGGGGGCGCAGATACGCAGTATTTT. Filled out from reference TRBV7-8 and TRBJ2-3, the complete variable domain reads GAGVSQSPRYKVAKRGQDVALRCDPISGHVSLFWYQQALGQGPEFLTYFQNEAQLDKSGLPSDRFFAERPEGSVSTLKIQRTQQEDSAVYLCASIQRTGGADTQYFGPGTRLTVL.

The chain joins TRBV7-3 to TRBJ2-1, with 13 positions matching TRBD2. The CDR3 length is 15 residues. V shed 5 bases and J 7 bases; nucleotides not matched to a gene: 5. Germline V lookup: CDR1 SGHTA, CDR2 FQGTGA. The CDR3 bases are TGTGCCAGCAGCGAGACTAGCGGGAGGCTGAATGAGCAGTTCTTC. Translating it yields CASSETSGRLNEQFF.

The rearrangement links TRBV7-2 to TRBJ2-5, with 9 bases lining up with TRBD1. The CDR3 covers 16 residues. The germline V gene encodes CDR1 SGHTA and CDR2 FQGNSA. The V segment lost 5 bases and the J segment 4 bases; nucleotides outside the gene matches: 11. CDR3 nucleotides: TGTGCCAGCAGCGGGCCTGAGGGACAGGGTGGAGAGACCCAGTACTTC. Translating it yields CASSGPEGQGGETQYF.

The chain has TRBV4-2 and TRBJ2-2, with D perhaps matching TRBD2 (6 bases). Germline CDR1 and CDR2: LGHNA and YNFKEQ. There are 17 residues in the CDR3. Between the trimmed V and J ends, which lost 1 base and 3 bases, there was a span of 15 bases. The CDR3 is CASSQARLGGDTGELFF. The CDR3 DNA is TGTGCCAGCAGCCAAGCCCGACTGGGGGGAGACACCGGGGAGCTGTTTTTT.

This sequence joins TRBV18 and TRBJ2-3; 9 bases agree with TRBD1. CDR1 is KGHSH, CDR2 LQKENI, per germline. The V and J ends lost 1 base and 6 bases, in that order; junction bases with no gene match: 8. The CDR3 totals 16 residues. For the CDR3, the DNA is TGTGCCAGCTCACCACAATTACAGGGGGCACCGGATACGCAGTATTTT. Residues: CASSPQLQGAPDTQYF.

The chain is built from TRBV24-1 and TRBJ2-1; TRBD1 is a possible D gene (5 bases). The CDR3 length is 16 residues. Per germline, CDR1 KGHDR and CDR2 SFDVKD. The V end lost 0 bases, the J end lost 0 bases, and 8 bases lay between the germline ends. This CDR3 is CATSDLKGVSYNEQFF. The CDR3 nucleotides are TGTGCCACCAGTGATTTGAAAGGGGTCTCCTACAATGAGCAGTTCTTC.

The gene calls are TRBV5-8 and TRBJ1-4; 7 nucleotides align to TRBD1. V lost 4 bases to trimming and J lost 1 base; unmatched junction nucleotides: 4. CDR1 and CDR2 (germline): SGHTS, YDEGEE. The CDR3 has 15 amino acids. The CDR3 DNA reads TGTGCCAGCAGCCCGGGACAGAAAACTAATGAAAAACTGTTTTTT. Translated, it gives CASSPGQKTNEKLFF.

The genes are TRBV15 and TRBJ2-1; 9 bases fit TRBD2. The V gene end was trimmed by 6 bases and the J gene end by 2 bases; junction bases not matched to a gene: 2. This CDR3 is 14 amino acids long. Looked up from germline, CDR1 is LNHNV and CDR2 is YYDKDF (reference sequence). The CDR3 loop reads CATSRTSAYNEQFF. The CDR3 nucleotides read TGTGCCACCAGTAGGACTAGCGCCTACAATGAGCAGTTCTTC. Using reference TRBV15 and TRBJ2-1 for the parts outside the CDR3, the full variable domain is DAMVIQNPRYQVTQFGKPVTLSCSQTLNHNVMYWYQQKSSQAPKLLFHYYDKDFNNEADTPDNFQSRRPNTSFCFLDIRSPGLGDTAMYLCATSRTSAYNEQFFGPGTRLTVL.

The chain joins TRBV28 to TRBJ2-1; weak D call: TRBD1 (5 bases). The V gene lost 6 bases and the J gene lost 14 bases, with 20 bases spanning the gap. Germline loops: CDR1 MDHEN, CDR2 SYDVKM. CDR3 size: 13 residues. The CDR3 nucleotides are TGTGCCAGCAGACTCAGGGTAGGCGGTTGGAAGTTCTTC. Amino acid sequence: CASRLRVGGWKFF.

The chain employs TRBV11-2 and TRBJ2-6; D remains unclear. Between the trimmed V and J ends, which lost 1 base and 0 bases, there was a span of 7 bases. This CDR3 spans 16 amino acids. Germline V lookup: CDR1 SGHAT, CDR2 FQNNGV. The CDR3 region is CASSLVSSSGANVLTF. In nucleotides, the CDR3 is TGTGCCAGCAGCTTAGTCTCGAGCTCTGGGGCCAACGTCCTGACTTTC.

The chain couples TRBV7-2 to TRBJ2-2; 11 bases agree with TRBD2. V dropped 11 bases and J dropped 2; count of bases not matched to a gene: 4. Germline V gene lookup returns CDR1 SGHTA and CDR2 FQGNSA. The CDR3 is 14 residues long. This CDR3 reads CAAGTSGNTGELFF. CDR3 nucleotide sequence: TGTGCCGCCGGGACTAGCGGAAACACCGGGGAGCTGTTTTTT.

This clone was observed a handful of times. V usage is TRBV27 and J usage is TRBJ2-1; 7 nucleotides line up with TRBD2. The CDR3 is 15 residues long. CDR1 is MNHEY and CDR2 is SMNVEV in the germline V gene (reference sequence). V lost 4 bases to trimming and J lost 0 bases; unmatched junction nucleotides: 3. The CDR3 DNA reads TGTGCCAGCAGTTCGCGGGGGAGCTCCTACAATGAGCAGTTCTTC. Protein product: CASSSRGSSYNEQFF.

The chain couples TRBV18 to TRBJ1-5, with D maybe TRBD1 (6 bases). Germline CDR1 KGHSH, CDR2 LQKENI. The V end was cut by 3 bases, the J end by 7 bases, with 10 bases between. The CDR3 has 13 amino acids. The CDR3 nucleotides read TGTGCCAGCTCACCTGGTCAGGGGCAGCCCCAGCATTTT. This sequence encodes CASSPGQGQPQHF.

This sequence joins TRBV11-2 and TRBJ2-7; D gene unclear. Germline loops: CDR1 SGHAT, CDR2 FQNNGV. Between the trimmed V and J ends, which lost 5 bases and 3 bases, there was a span of 5 bases. CDR3 length equals 11 residues. The CDR3 sequence: CASSPLYEQYF. CDR3 DNA sequence: TGTGCCAGCAGCCCCCTCTACGAGCAGTACTTC. Together with reference TRBV11-2 and TRBJ2-7, the CDR3 gives the full variable domain: EAGVAQSPRYKIIEKRQSVAFWCNPISGHATLYWYQQILGQGPKLLIQFQNNGVVDDSQLPKDRFSAERLKGVDSTLKIQPAKLEDSAVYLCASSPLYEQYFGPGTRLTVT.

The chain uses TRBV7-2 and TRBJ2-5, with D perhaps matching TRBD1 (5 bases). With 2 bases removed from V and 5 bases from J, the gap between germline ends came to 9 bases. This CDR3 region has 13 residues. CDR1 is SGHTA, CDR2 FQGNSA, per germline. The CDR3 DNA follows: TGTGCCAGCAGCTTAAGGGGCACGGAGACCCAGTACTTC. This gives the protein CASSLRGTETQYF.

The table lists this clone with a count of one. This rearrangement joins TRBV11-3 to TRBJ2-1; 11 nucleotides line up with TRBD2. Germline loops: CDR1 SGHNT, CDR2 YENEEA. The CDR3 spans 15 residues. Trimming took 5 bases from V and 4 from J; bases not matched to a gene: 4. The CDR3 coding sequence is TGTGCCAGCAGCCCCCTAGCGGGAGGTTACAATGAGCAGTTCTTC. It translates to CASSPLAGGYNEQFF.

The CDR3 DNA sequence: TGTGCCATCACTCATTCTGGGGGCGTTGAGGCCGGCTACACCTTC. Translation gives CAITHSGGVEAGYTF. The gene calls are TRBV10-3 and TRBJ1-2; tentative D call: TRBD1 (6 bases). Trimming took off 7 bases at V and 8 bases at J, with 23 bases between the two ends. In germline, CDR1 is ENHRY, CDR2 SYGVKD. This CDR3 has 15 residues.

The chain combines TRBV19 with TRBJ1-1, with no clear D. Per the germline V gene, CDR1 is LNHDA and CDR2 is SQIVND (reference sequence). Trimming removed 10 bases at V and 4 bases at J, with 16 bases between. CDR3 length equals 13 residues. The CDR3 loop is CATKDPEGTEAFF. For the CDR3, the DNA is TGTGCCACCAAAGACCCGGAGGGCACTGAAGCTTTCTTT.

This clone was seen only once. This chain links TRBV19 with TRBJ2-1; D remains unclear. Germline assignment: CDR1 LNHDA and CDR2 SQIVND (reference sequence). The V end lost 3 bases, the J end lost 12 bases, and 12 bases lay between the germline ends. The CDR3 is 12 amino acids. DNA of the CDR3: TGTGCCAGTAGTATCGGTACCCGCGGGCAGTTCTTC. It specifies CASSIGTRGQFF.

The chain joins TRBV6-5 to TRBJ2-2, with D tentatively TRBD2 (6 bases). The V and J ends lost 8 bases and 1 base respectively, with 14 bases between them. CDR3 length: 15 amino acids. Germline CDR1 is MNHEY and CDR2 is SVGAGI. The CDR3, as DNA: TGTGCCAGCCACCGAGGTAGCGGGAACACCGGGGAGCTGTTTTTT. It yields the protein CASHRGSGNTGELFF.

This chain uses TRBV2 with TRBJ2-5; 12 bases fit TRBD2. Per the germline V gene, CDR1 is SNHLY and CDR2 is FYNNEI. V lost 1 base and J lost 3; bases outside the gene matches: 6. This CDR3 spans 17 amino acids. The CDR3 loop is CASSEGPSGGAEETQYF. CDR3 DNA: TGTGCCAGCAGTGAAGGACCTAGCGGGGGGGCTGAAGAGACCCAGTACTTC. Filled out from reference TRBV2 and TRBJ2-5, the complete variable domain reads EPEVTQTPSHQVTQMGQEVILRCVPISNHLYFYWYRQILGQKVEFLVSFYNNEISEKSEIFDDQFSVERPDGSNFTLKIRSTKLEDSAMYFCASSEGPSGGAEETQYFGPGTRLLVL.

V usage is TRBV12-3 or TRBV12-4 and J usage is TRBJ2-3; D gene uncertain. Trimming stripped 0 bases from V and 8 bases from J, with 6 bases between. The CDR3 has 12 amino acids. In DNA form, the CDR3 reads TGTGCCAGCAGTTTAGCGGTCGGTACGCAGTATTTT. Its translation is CASSLAVGTQYF.

The chain employs TRBV5-1 and TRBJ2-7, with TRBD2 identical over 9 bases. J gave up 5 bases and V 4 bases, and 13 bases lay outside the gene matches. The length of the CDR3 is 16 residues. The V gene's germline CDR1 is SGHRS and CDR2 YFSETQ. As DNA, the CDR3 is TGCGCCAGCAGCCAGCCCCGGAATAGCGGGAGCAACGAGCAGTACTTC. Protein product: CASSQPRNSGSNEQYF. The full variable domain, completed using reference TRBV5-1 and TRBJ2-7, is KAGVTQTPRYLIKTRGQQVTLSCSPISGHRSVSWYQQTPGQGLQFLFEYFSETQRNKGNFPGRFSGRQFSNSRSEMNVSTLELGDSALYLCASSQPRNSGSNEQYFGPGTRLTVT.

The chain employs TRBV28 and TRBJ1-4, with TRBD1 matching 7 bases. The germline gives CDR1 MDHEN, CDR2 SYDVKM. This CDR3 region has 14 residues. Trimming removed 5 bases from V and 8 bases from J; junction bases left unmatched: 8. The CDR3 DNA follows: TGTGCCAGCAGTATTCGACAGGGATACGAAAAACTGTTTTTT. This codes for CASSIRQGYEKLFF.

The CDR3 region is CASRLQGAGTDTQYF. The CDR3 DNA reads as TGCGCCAGCAGGTTACAGGGGGCGGGTACAGATACGCAGTATTTT. The V and J genes are TRBV5-1 and TRBJ2-3; TRBD1 agrees at 9 bases. Germline V lookup: CDR1 SGHRS, CDR2 YFSETQ. This CDR3 is built from 15 residues. V lost 5 bases to trimming and J lost 3 bases; unmatched junction nucleotides: 7.

This clone is a singleton in its sample. Distinct nucleotide sequences in the sample also encode this CDR3. This chain joins TRBV4-3 and TRBJ2-2; D is possibly TRBD1 (5 bases). Germline CDR1 and CDR2: LGHNA and YSLEER. CDR3 length equals 15 residues. Trimming removed 0 bases at V and 3 bases at J, with 8 bases between. The CDR3 DNA reads as TGCGCCAGCAGCCAAGACAGGGTTGACACCGGGGAGCTGTTTTTT. Encoded protein: CASSQDRVDTGELFF.